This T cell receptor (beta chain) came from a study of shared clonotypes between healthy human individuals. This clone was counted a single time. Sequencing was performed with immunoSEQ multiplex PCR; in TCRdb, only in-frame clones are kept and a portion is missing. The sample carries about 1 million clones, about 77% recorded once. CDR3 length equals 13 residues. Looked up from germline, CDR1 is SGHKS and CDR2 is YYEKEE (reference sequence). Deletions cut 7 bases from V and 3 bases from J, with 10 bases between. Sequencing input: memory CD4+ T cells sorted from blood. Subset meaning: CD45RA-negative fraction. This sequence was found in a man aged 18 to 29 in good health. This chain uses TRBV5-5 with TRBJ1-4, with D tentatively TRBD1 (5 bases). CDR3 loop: CASQTAPNEKLFF. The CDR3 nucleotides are TGTGCCAGCCAGACAGCACCTAATGAAAAACTGTTTTTT.